This TCR beta chain was sequenced for a study of cytomegalovirus exposure and HLA in healthy donors. General study points: CMV antigen specificity was confirmed in vitro for three CMV-associated chains. Around 160 TCR beta chains were listed as cytomegalovirus-associated.

V dropped 1 base and J dropped 2 bases, with 6 bases sitting between them. Germline V lookup: CDR1 MNHNS, CDR2 SASEGT. This CDR3 is built from 14 residues. This clone was observed a single time. What it binds is unknown. TCRdb's table, derived via immunoSEQ multiplex PCR, lists solely in-frame clones and lacks some. The table has some 110,000 clones, approximately 90% seen once. The TCR originated in a woman younger than 35 in good health and CMV-seropositive. The chain uses TRBV6-1 and TRBJ1-3; D is unresolved. The specimen sequenced was PBMCs. CDR3 amino acids: CASSEGYTGNTIYF. Written as DNA, the CDR3 is TGTGCCAGCAGTGAAGGATACACTGGAAACACCATATATTTT.